The 27 T cell receptor beta chains in this list originate from one sample, sequenced in a study of cytomegalovirus exposure and HLA in healthy donors. This PCR relied on a set of 60 Vbeta primers and 13 Jbeta primers. Here immunoSEQ multiplex PCR was the method, and the copy in TCRdb shows in-frame clones only, minus some. This table has around 150,000 clones, around 83% appearing once. Sequencing was done on a sample of PBMCs. These receptors were taken from a man aged 50-59 years in good health and CMV-seropositive.

The chain couples TRBV10-2 to TRBJ2-7; 9 bases match TRBD2. V was clipped by 6 bases and J by 3 bases; unmatched bases: 9. The CDR3 extends over 15 amino acids. Germline CDR1 WSHSY, CDR2 SAAADI. The CDR3: CASRNRGGGFYEQYF. The CDR3 bases are TGCGCCAGCAGGAACCGCGGGGGGGGCTTCTACGAGCAGTACTTC.

This clone was seen only once. V and J are TRBV7-9 and TRBJ2-7, with 7 bases lining up with TRBD1. The CDR3 is 15 residues long. Germline V gene sequence: CDR1 SEHNR, CDR2 FQNEAQ (reference sequence). The V and J ends lost 4 bases and 0 bases, in that order; junction bases with no gene match: 6. The CDR3 reads CASSSGQASSYEQYF. CDR3 sequence (DNA): TGTGCCAGCAGCTCAGGACAGGCAAGCTCCTACGAGCAGTACTTC.

DNA of the CDR3: TGTGCCAGCAATGCGGGGGGGGAATACAATGAGCAGTTCTTC. Its translation is CASNAGGEYNEQFF. This chain uses TRBV9 with TRBJ2-1; 9 bases fit TRBD2. The ends lost 6 bases at V and 4 bases at J; junction bases unmatched: 5. CDR1 is SGDLS, CDR2 YYNGEE, per germline. The CDR3 covers 14 residues.

A few counts support this clone. This chain connects TRBV27 to TRBJ2-7; 8 positions match TRBD2. The V gene end was trimmed by 6 bases and the J gene end by 4 bases; junction bases not matched to a gene: 5. The germline CDR1 and CDR2 sequences are MNHEY and SMNVEV (reference sequence). CDR3 length equals 13 residues. The CDR3 coding sequence is TGTGCCAGCAGGGGGGGCGGGGGGTACGAGCAGTACTTC. It is translated as CASRGGGGYEQYF.

With regard to this clone: Within the sample, other DNA sequences also encode this same CDR3. V and J are TRBV28 and TRBJ1-2; D is perhaps TRBD1 (6 bases). CDR1 is MDHEN and CDR2 is SYDVKM in the germline V gene. Trimming removed 5 bases at V and 6 bases at J, with 19 bases between. This CDR3 comprises 15 residues. CDR3 residues: CASSPRDTKLDGYTF. CDR3 DNA: TGTGCCAGCAGTCCCCGGGACACCAAATTAGATGGCTACACCTTC.

The chain is built from TRBV7-2 and TRBJ2-5, with a possible D match to TRBD2 (5 bases). CDR3 length equals 15 residues. CDR1 and CDR2 (germline): SGHTA, FQGNSA. The V end lost 5 bases, the J end lost 4 bases, and 17 bases lay between the germline ends. As DNA, the CDR3 is TGTGCCAGCAGCCAACTAGGACTCTCCCGAGAGACCCAGTACTTC. This encodes CASSQLGLSRETQYF.

The chain is built from TRBV30 and TRBJ2-3; 7 bases are shared with TRBD2. Germline V gives CDR1 GTSNPN, CDR2 SVGIG (reference sequence). The V segment lost 6 bases and the J segment 1 base; nucleotides outside the gene matches: 7. The CDR3 is made up of 14 amino acids. Written as DNA, the CDR3 is TGTGCCTGCTGTCGACTAGCAGGCACAGATACGCAGTATTTT. This sequence encodes CACCRLAGTDTQYF.

The rearrangement links TRBV5-4 to TRBJ2-2; 10 bases line up with TRBD2. V shed 5 bases, J shed 4 bases, and the junction held 8 bases outside the gene matches. Germline CDR1 and CDR2: SGHNT and YYREEE (reference sequence). This CDR3 is 16 amino acids long. CDR3 sequence: CASSPSGSFSTGELFF. CDR3 nucleotide sequence: TGTGCCAGCAGTCCTAGCGGGAGTTTCAGCACCGGGGAGCTGTTTTTT.

The genes are TRBV28 and TRBJ1-2; D unresolved. V gave up 7 bases and J gave up 5 bases, with 11 bases separating them. Per germline, CDR1 MDHEN and CDR2 SYDVKM. The CDR3 is 12 residues long. CDR3 DNA: TGTGCCAGCACAGACGGAGATTATGGCTACACCTTC. Its translation is CASTDGDYGYTF.

The chain couples TRBV5-4 to TRBJ2-3; no firm D call. The CDR3 is 14 residues long. The germline V and J ends were trimmed by 3 bases and 4 bases, with 12 bases remaining between them. Germline V lookup: CDR1 SGHNT, CDR2 YYREEE (reference sequence). In DNA, the CDR3 is TGTGCCAGCAGCTATATCGCGGCTGCAGATACGCAGTATTTT. Translation gives CASSYIAAADTQYF.

The chain links TRBV30 to TRBJ2-1; the match to TRBD2 covers 9 bases. Germline V gives CDR1 GTSNPN, CDR2 SVGIG (reference sequence). The V and J ends lost 0 bases and 6 bases, in that order; junction bases with no gene match: 6. There are 15 residues in the CDR3. The CDR3 DNA is TGTGCCTGGAGTGTTCTTAGCGGGAGCGTCAATGAGCAGTTCTTC. This translates into CAWSVLSGSVNEQFF.

The sample holds one count of this clone. The V and J genes are TRBV27 and TRBJ2-7; tentatively, D is TRBD1 (5 bases). The CDR3 has 15 residues. In germline, CDR1 is MNHEY, CDR2 SMNVEV (reference sequence). Trimming removed 6 bases from V and 3 bases from J, with 18 bases in between. The CDR3 region has the DNA TGTGCCAGCAGCCAAATAGGGGCTGCATTCTACGAGCAGTACTTC. Protein: CASSQIGAAFYEQYF.

V is TRBV19 and J is TRBJ2-5, with 8 positions matching TRBD2. Germline CDR1 and CDR2: LNHDA and SQIVND (reference sequence). The CDR3 is 14 amino acids. The V gene end was trimmed by 2 bases and the J gene end by 5 bases; junction bases not matched to a gene: 4. CDR3 sequence reads: CASSITGGGETQYF. The DNA of the CDR3 is TGTGCCAGTAGTATAACGGGAGGGGGTGAGACCCAGTACTTC. Supplemented by reference TRBV19 and TRBJ2-5, the full variable domain reads DGGITQSPKYLFRKEGQNVTLSCEQNLNHDAMYWYRQDPGQGLRLIYYSQIVNDFQKGDIAEGYSVSREKKESFPLTVTSAQKNPTAFYLCASSITGGGETQYFGPGTRLLVL.

As concerns this clone: The germline gene is not matched at one end of the junction; a read error may be the cause. Other DNA sequences in this sample translate to the same CDR3. The chain carries TRBV5-4 and TRBJ2-3, with a tentative D call TRBD1 (5 bases). Germline V gene lookup returns CDR1 SGHNT and CDR2 YYREEE (reference sequence). The CDR3 consists of 15 residues. The CDR3, as DNA: TGTGCCAGCAGCCCCCGGACACTTAGCACGGATACGCAGTATTTT. It yields the protein CASSPRTLSTDTQYF.

This rearrangement joins TRBV7-8 to TRBJ1-5; the match to TRBD1 covers 8 bases. Germline assignment: CDR1 SGHVS and CDR2 FQNEAQ. The ends lost 6 bases at V and 4 bases at J; junction bases unmatched: 11. This CDR3 region has 16 residues. The CDR3 DNA is TGTGCCAGCAGGTCCGACAGGGGTATGTGGAATCAGCCCCAGCATTTT. It specifies CASRSDRGMWNQPQHF. Supplemented by reference TRBV7-8 and TRBJ1-5, the full variable domain reads GAGVSQSPRYKVAKRGQDVALRCDPISGHVSLFWYQQALGQGPEFLTYFQNEAQLDKSGLPSDRFFAERPEGSVSTLKIQRTQQEDSAVYLCASRSDRGMWNQPQHFGDGTRLSIL.

The chain couples TRBV5-4 to TRBJ2-3, with 16 bases matching TRBD2. The length of the CDR3 is 17 residues. Germline CDR1 is SGHNT and CDR2 is YYREEE (reference sequence). V lost 5 bases to trimming and J lost 1 base; unmatched junction nucleotides: 4. CDR3 sequence (DNA): TGTGCCAGCAGATCCGGGACTAGCGGGAGGGGCACAGATACGCAGTATTTT. This codes for CASRSGTSGRGTDTQYF.

A word on this clone: The sample has other DNA sequences that encode this CDR3 too. V usage is TRBV5-1 and J usage is TRBJ2-7; no clear D gene. There are 13 residues in the CDR3. Trimming shortened V by 0 bases and J by 2 bases, and 6 bases separated the two germline ends. The germline V gene encodes CDR1 SGHRS and CDR2 YFSETQ. For the CDR3, the DNA is TGCGCCAGCAGCTTGGGCCGAGCCTACGAGCAGTACTTC. This translates into CASSLGRAYEQYF.

The J gene is TRBJ1-1, the V gene TRBV21-1. TRBV21-1 is marked as a pseudogene. The CDR3 runs to 14 residues. Here the CDR3 reads CASSKGRMNTEAFF. The CDR3 bases are TGTGCCAGCAGCAAAGGGCGGATGAACACTGAAGCTTTCTTT.

V gene TRBV27 combines with J gene TRBJ1-4; D unclear. V gave up 3 bases and J gave up 2 bases, with 7 bases separating them. Germline CDR1 MNHEY, CDR2 SMNVEV (reference sequence). The CDR3 contains 14 residues. The DNA of the CDR3 is TGTGCCAGCAGTTTGCGGAGGACTAATGAAAAACTGTTTTTT. The encoded protein is CASSLRRTNEKLFF.

This chain links TRBV4-1 with TRBJ1-1; D is unclear. Germline CDR1 reads MGHRA; CDR2 reads YSYEKL. The V gene lost 1 base and the J gene lost 5 bases, with 23 bases spanning the gap. The CDR3 covers 18 residues. In DNA form, the CDR3 reads TGCGCCAGCAGCCAAGGGTTCCAGGCAGTCGGAACGGATACTGAAGCTTTCTTT. Protein product: CASSQGFQAVGTDTEAFF.

The V and J genes are TRBV2 and TRBJ2-1; 11 nucleotides match TRBD2. The junction had 10 bases not matched to a gene; V was cut back by 7 bases and J by 8 bases. Germline assignment: CDR1 SNHLY and CDR2 FYNNEI. This CDR3 region has 15 residues. The CDR3 sequence: CASISETSGIDEQFF. The CDR3 coding sequence is TGTGCCAGCATTAGCGAGACTAGCGGGATCGATGAGCAGTTCTTC.

This clone was seen only once. J is TRBJ2-1 and V is TRBV6-1, with D perhaps matching TRBD1 (6 bases). V lost 2 bases to trimming and J lost 6 bases, with 17 bases between them. Germline CDR1 is MNHNS and CDR2 is SASEGT. This CDR3 spans 16 amino acids. The CDR3 coding sequence is TGTGCCAGCAGTGAAATACCGGGACACGCCTCCAATGAGCAGTTCTTC. Translation: CASSEIPGHASNEQFF.

The chain couples TRBV6-6 to TRBJ2-7; TRBD1 is a possible D gene (5 bases). This CDR3 comprises 13 residues. V lost 0 bases and J lost 3, with 6 bases in between. Germline V gene sequence: CDR1 MNHNY, CDR2 SVGAGI (reference sequence). The chain's CDR3 is CASSYSGDYEQYF. In nucleotides, the CDR3 is TGTGCCAGCAGTTACTCAGGGGACTACGAGCAGTACTTC.

The gene calls are TRBV5-4 and TRBJ1-2; D is perhaps TRBD1 (5 bases). The V end lost 6 bases, the J end lost 3 bases, and 12 bases lay between the germline ends. Germline CDR1 is SGHNT and CDR2 is YYREEE (reference sequence). This CDR3 is 13 amino acids long. Here the CDR3 reads CASTPDSYYGYTF. The DNA of the CDR3 is TGTGCCAGCACCCCTGACAGTTACTATGGCTACACCTTC.

The J gene is TRBJ2-3, the V gene TRBV5-4, with 11 bases fitting TRBD2. V trimming: 5 bases; J trimming: 5 bases; junction bases outside the gene matches: 16. The CDR3 contains 18 residues. CDR1 SGHNT and CDR2 YYREEE come from the germline V gene (reference sequence). Here the CDR3 DNA reads TGTGCCAGCAGATCCGGGACTAGCGGACCCCGACTGGTAGATACGCAGTATTTT. This codes for CASRSGTSGPRLVDTQYF.

V and J are TRBV15 and TRBJ1-4; TRBD1 might be the D (5 bases). CDR1 LNHNV and CDR2 YYDKDF come from the germline V gene (reference sequence). V was clipped by 3 bases and J by 4 bases, with 15 bases between them. The CDR3 has 16 residues. The chain's CDR3 is CATSRDRQSGNEKLFF. Written as DNA, the CDR3 is TGTGCCACCAGCAGGGATAGACAGTCGGGTAATGAAAAACTGTTTTTT.

This sequence joins TRBV9 and TRBJ2-2; D call uncertain. This CDR3 spans 16 amino acids. Germline values: CDR1 SGDLS, CDR2 YYNGEE. V gave up 0 bases and J gave up 1 base, with 10 bases separating them. Written as DNA, the CDR3 is TGTGCCAGCAGCGTAGCGGTAACCGGGAACACCGGGGAGCTGTTTTTT. Encoded protein: CASSVAVTGNTGELFF.